This TCR beta chain was captured by sequencing in a study of cytomegalovirus exposure and HLA in healthy donors. Study results and limitations: Accurate HLA-A and HLA-B prediction from TCR beta sequences was reported for most subjects.

The CDR3 is made up of 14 amino acids. Trimming took off 0 bases at V and 7 bases at J, with 13 bases between the two ends. Germline CDR1 SGHTA, CDR2 FQGNSA. With 60 Vbeta and 13 Jbeta primers, the PCR was carried out. The data were produced by immunoSEQ multiplex PCR, yet TCRdb's version contains in-frame clones alone and is incomplete. The table shows roughly 120,000 clones, with 8% to 10% occurring only once. The sample holds a few counts of this clone. Its antigen remains unidentified. J is TRBJ2-7 and V is TRBV7-2, with D possibly being TRBD1 (5 bases). The source is a man aged 30 to 45 in good health and CMV-seronegative. The sample taken for sequencing was PBMCs. CDR3 coding DNA: TGTGCCAGCAGCTTAGCGGGGCAGGGTTTTGAGCAGTACTTC. Protein: CASSLAGQGFEQYF. The variable domain in full, with the rest retrieved from reference TRBV7-2 and TRBJ2-7, is GAGVSQSPSNKVTEKGKDVELRCDPISGHTALYWYRQSLGQGLEFLIYFQGNSAPDKSGLPSDRFSAERTGGSVSTLTIQRTQQEDSAVYLCASSLAGQGFEQYFGPGTRLTVT.